The 25 T cell receptor beta chains below all came from one sample that was sequenced in a study of regulatory T cells in long-lasting Graves disease. Time point given: newly diagnosed GD, antithyroid drugs for less than 3 months. PBMC RNA was the source of the TCR library. Construction of the TCR beta libraries employed iRepertoire HTBI primers in conjunction with Arm-PCR of CDR3 regions. TCRdb used MiXCR to reprocess the multiplex PCR reads, holding one entry per CDR3 protein. The profile shows over 200,000 distinct CDR3 sequences, approximately 18% of them singletons. The same data also went into a second study, on T cells in Graves' hyperthyroidism and ophthalmopathy.

The specimen was peripheral blood mononuclear cells (PBMCs), collected at new diagnosis, from a patient treated with antithyroid drugs. The receptors were sampled from a woman aged 25-40 years with Graves disease.

About this clonotype itself: A much larger clone sits a single nucleotide away, making a read error possible. The CDR3 carries no conserved terminal phenylalanine or tryptophan, so it likely arises from a read error. This chain joins TRBV4-1 and TRBJ1-1, with 7 bases identical to TRBD1. The ends lost 1 base at V and 2 bases at J; junction bases unmatched: 4. CDR1 is MGHRA, CDR2 YSYEKL, per germline. The CDR3 consists of 15 residues. CDR3: CASSQGTGVNTEAFL. In DNA, the CDR3 is TGCGCCAGCAGCCAAGGAACAGGGGTCAACACTGAAGCTTTCCTT.

This clonotype was found many times. The V call is TRBV2, the J call TRBJ1-2, with TRBD1 matching 8 bases. The CDR3 is 14 amino acids. V lost 10 bases and J lost 1; bases outside the gene matches: 8. Per germline, CDR1 SNHLY and CDR2 FYNNEI. In DNA form, the CDR3 reads TGTGCCACGTCCCGGGACAGGAATAACTATGGCTACACCTTC. Its protein product is CATSRDRNNYGYTF.

This clonotype was found many times. The rearrangement joins TRBV12-3 or TRBV12-4 to TRBJ2-5; TRBD1 might be the D (6 bases). Deletions cut 5 bases from V and 0 bases from J, with 13 bases between. The CDR3 is made up of 15 amino acids. This CDR3 is CASSGGIGYQETQYF. The CDR3 region has the DNA TGTGCCAGCAGTGGGGGCATCGGGTACCAAGAGACCCAGTACTTC.

J is TRBJ2-2 and V is TRBV9, with a tentative D call TRBD2 (6 bases). CDR3 size: 17 residues. Trimming left V 1 base short and J 5 bases short, with 18 bases between. Germline CDR1 is SGDLS and CDR2 is YYNGEE. In nucleotides, the CDR3 is TGTGCCAGCAGCGTATCGCTCCGGACGGGGGAAACCGGGGAGCTGTTTTTT. It yields the protein CASSVSLRTGETGELFF.

The chain uses TRBV5-1 and TRBJ1-1; a possible D gene is TRBD1 (6 bases). This CDR3 has 16 amino acids. Germline lookup yields CDR1 SGHRS and CDR2 YFSETQ. Trimming pared 0 bases from V and 3 bases from J, leaving 15 bases between. CDR3 protein: CASSLAGAPVHTEAFF. CDR3 bases: TGCGCCAGCAGCTTGGCGGGGGCCCCTGTACACACTGAAGCTTTCTTT.

This clonotype was observed many times. V usage is TRBV20-1 and J usage is TRBJ1-2; 9 nucleotides match TRBD1. The V and J ends lost 5 bases and 2 bases, in that order; junction bases with no gene match: 6. CDR3 length equals 14 residues. The germline gives CDR1 DFQATT, CDR2 SNEGSKA (reference sequence). The CDR3 bases are TGCAGTGCTCCCGGCGGGACAGGGAACTATGGCTACACCTTC. This sequence encodes CSAPGGTGNYGYTF.

This clonotype was seen a few times. The chain carries TRBV20-1 and TRBJ1-4; D may be TRBD1 (5 bases). The ends were cut back, 1 base at V and 2 bases at J, with 5 bases in the middle. The CDR3 length is 13 residues. Germline V CDR1 and CDR2: DFQATT, SNEGSKA (reference sequence). The CDR3 DNA reads as TGCAGTGCTAGAGCAGGGACTAATGAAAAACTGTTTTTT. Its protein is CSARAGTNEKLFF.

This clonotype was counted many times. Sequence at one end of the junction differs from germline and may be a read error. This rearrangement joins TRBV5-1 to TRBJ1-1, with D hard to call. The germline V gene encodes CDR1 SGHRS and CDR2 YFSETQ. This CDR3 contains 13 residues. The CDR3 region is CASSSQLNTEAFF. Here the CDR3 DNA reads TGTGCCAGCAGCTCCCAGCTGAACACTGAAGCTTTCTTT.

As for this clonotype: A much bigger clone sits one base away, suggesting this may be a read error. The genes are TRBV7-8 and TRBJ2-1; D is uncertain. This CDR3 is built from 13 residues. Trimming took 2 bases from V and 10 from J, leaving 12 bases between them. Per germline, CDR1 SGHVS and CDR2 FQNEAQ. The CDR3 bases are TGTGCCAGCAGCTTAAATGATCCCTACGAGCAGTTCTTC. It yields the protein CASSLNDPYEQFF.

The sample holds many counts of this clonotype. V is TRBV5-1 and J is TRBJ1-2; possibly TRBD1 for D (5 bases). The germline V and J ends were trimmed by 0 bases and 10 bases, with 10 bases remaining between them. The CDR3 is 12 amino acids. Looked up from germline, CDR1 is SGHRS and CDR2 is YFSETQ. CDR3 DNA: TGCGCCAGCAGCTTGGATGGCAGGGCCTACACCTTC. The encoded protein is CASSLDGRAYTF.

This clonotype appeared many times. The CDR3 spells CASSFGNPPREKLFF. The CDR3 DNA follows: TGTGCCAGCAGCTTCGGAAATCCTCCAAGGGAAAAACTGTTTTTT. The chain couples TRBV5-6 to TRBJ1-4; D call uncertain. The V end lost 2 bases, the J end lost 8 bases, and 16 bases lay between the germline ends. The CDR3 consists of 15 residues. Germline V gene lookup returns CDR1 SGHDT and CDR2 YYEEEE.

The table lists this clonotype with many counts. DNA for the CDR3: TGTGCCAGCAGCCGGACGGACAATCAGCCCCAGCATTTT. Translating it yields CASSRTDNQPQHF. This chain links TRBV7-9 with TRBJ1-5; the D is unclear. Germline values: CDR1 SEHNR, CDR2 FQNEAQ (reference sequence). V lost 5 bases, J lost 3 bases, and 8 bases lay in between. This CDR3 is 13 amino acids long.

This clonotype was recorded many times. CDR3 loop: CSARGLKGLAGVDEQFF. In DNA form, the CDR3 reads TGCAGTGCTAGAGGCCTGAAGGGACTAGCGGGGGTAGATGAGCAGTTCTTC. The V and J genes are TRBV20-1 and TRBJ2-1; 14 bases match TRBD2. The CDR3 length is 17 residues. V lost 1 base and J lost 8; bases outside the gene matches: 10. Germline V gene sequence: CDR1 DFQATT, CDR2 SNEGSKA (reference sequence).

V usage is TRBV14 and J usage is TRBJ2-2; no firm D call. The CDR3 is made up of 15 amino acids. Trimming took off 1 base at V and 5 bases at J, with 11 bases between the two ends. In germline, CDR1 is SGHDN, CDR2 FVKESK. The CDR3 DNA reads as TGTGCCAGCAGCCAAGGCTTCGCCAAGACCGGGGAGCTGTTTTTT. Protein: CASSQGFAKTGELFF.

In this sample, this clonotype turned up many times. V usage is TRBV14 and J usage is TRBJ2-3; 9 nucleotides agree with TRBD2. The CDR3 length is 16 residues. Germline lookup yields CDR1 SGHDN and CDR2 FVKESK. The trim removed 2 bases at V and 0 bases at J, leaving 3 bases unmatched. Here the CDR3 reads CASSQLAGLSTDTQYF. The CDR3 DNA reads as TGTGCCAGCAGCCAACTAGCGGGGCTGAGCACAGATACGCAGTATTTT.

This clonotype was counted ten times or more. This rearrangement joins TRBV3-1 to TRBJ2-5, with D perhaps given as TRBD1 or TRBD2 (6 bases each). Trimming shortened V by 4 bases and J by 5 bases, and 14 bases separated the two germline ends. Germline lookup yields CDR1 LGHDT and CDR2 YNNKEL (reference sequence). CDR3 length equals 14 residues. This chain's CDR3 is CASSRRGVGETQYF. The CDR3 DNA reads TGTGCCAGCAGCCGAAGGGGGGTCGGGGAGACCCAGTACTTC.

This clonotype was counted at least ten times. This chain joins TRBV10-3 and TRBJ2-3; no firm D call. The germline V and J ends were trimmed by 0 bases and 4 bases, with 5 bases remaining between them. The CDR3 runs 13 residues. Germline V CDR1 and CDR2: ENHRY, SYGVKD. The CDR3 DNA reads TGTGCCATCAGTGAGTCTTCCCCAGATACGCAGTATTTT. Encoded protein: CAISESSPDTQYF.

With regard to this clonotype: This clone may be a read error of a much larger clone one base away. The J gene is TRBJ2-7, the V gene TRBV5-1, with 7 bases aligning to TRBD1. The CDR3 loop spans 16 amino acids. The germline V gene has CDR1 SGHRS and CDR2 YFSETQ. The CDR3 DNA follows: TGTGCCAGCAGCCTGCGACAGGGAACAGCATCCTACGAGCAGTACTTC. Protein: CASSLRQGTASYEQYF.

This clonotype was seen at least ten times. CDR3 loop: CASSGGPGYTF. CDR3 bases: TGCGCCAGCAGCGGCGGACCGGGCTACACCTTC. The chain is built from TRBV5-1 and TRBJ1-2; no clear D gene. The ends were cut back, 4 bases at V and 8 bases at J, with 9 bases in the middle. The CDR3 covers 11 residues. Germline lookup yields CDR1 SGHRS and CDR2 YFSETQ.

This clonotype turned up a few times. V is TRBV7-2 and J is TRBJ2-3; D possibly corresponds to TRBD1 (5 bases). The V gene lost 4 bases and the J gene lost 6 bases, with 8 bases spanning the gap. CDR1 and CDR2 from the germline V gene are SGHTA and FQGNSA. CDR3 length: 12 amino acids. The CDR3 loop reads CASSSGADTQYF. The CDR3 bases are TGTGCCAGCAGCTCTGGGGCGGATACGCAGTATTTT.

The table lists this clonotype with many counts. The chain couples TRBV12-5 to TRBJ1-1; TRBD1 aligns across 10 bases. Germline CDR1 and CDR2: LGHNT and FRNRAP. V gave up 6 bases and J gave up 4 bases; unmatched junction bases: 17. There are 18 residues in the CDR3. In DNA, the CDR3 is TGTGCTAGTGGCCCAACTGGTTTTGGCGGGACAGGGGCCACTGAAGCTTTCTTT. Its translation is CASGPTGFGGTGATEAFF.

This clonotype was seen ten or more times. V usage is TRBV3-1 and J usage is TRBJ1-1; 7 bases are a match to TRBD1. The V gene's germline CDR1 is LGHDT and CDR2 YNNKEL (reference sequence). V trimming: 8 bases; J trimming: 9 bases; junction bases outside the gene matches: 6. This CDR3 has 11 amino acids. Here the CDR3 reads CASAQGQKAFF. The CDR3 region has the DNA TGTGCCAGCGCACAGGGACAGAAAGCTTTCTTT.

This clonotype was counted at least ten times. V and J are TRBV20-1 and TRBJ1-2, with 7 bases matching TRBD1. Germline V lookup: CDR1 DFQATT, CDR2 SNEGSKA (reference sequence). The V gene end was trimmed by 6 bases and the J gene end by 7 bases; junction bases not matched to a gene: 14. This CDR3 is built from 14 residues. CDR3 amino acids: CSASKPQGPLGYTF. CDR3 in DNA: TGCAGTGCCAGCAAGCCACAGGGGCCCCTTGGCTACACCTTC.

Ten or more counts support this clonotype. The V call is TRBV5-6, the J call TRBJ2-4; D might be TRBD2 (5 bases). Germline V lookup: CDR1 SGHDT, CDR2 YYEEEE. The V end was cut by 4 bases, the J end by 12 bases, with 20 bases between. The CDR3 is 14 amino acids. The CDR3 sequence is CASSHRGTFSTQYF. Here the CDR3 DNA reads TGTGCCAGCAGCCACCGGGGTACATTTTCCACTCAGTACTTC.

There are a few counts of this clonotype. This sequence joins TRBV6-1 and TRBJ1-1; tentatively, D is TRBD1 (6 bases). Trimming shortened V by 8 bases and J by 0 bases, and 13 bases separated the two germline ends. This CDR3 has 14 amino acids. Per the germline V gene, CDR1 is MNHNS and CDR2 is SASEGT. CDR3 region: CASGGRVLNTEAFF. The DNA of the CDR3 is TGTGCCAGCGGGGGCAGGGTTCTGAACACTGAAGCTTTCTTT.